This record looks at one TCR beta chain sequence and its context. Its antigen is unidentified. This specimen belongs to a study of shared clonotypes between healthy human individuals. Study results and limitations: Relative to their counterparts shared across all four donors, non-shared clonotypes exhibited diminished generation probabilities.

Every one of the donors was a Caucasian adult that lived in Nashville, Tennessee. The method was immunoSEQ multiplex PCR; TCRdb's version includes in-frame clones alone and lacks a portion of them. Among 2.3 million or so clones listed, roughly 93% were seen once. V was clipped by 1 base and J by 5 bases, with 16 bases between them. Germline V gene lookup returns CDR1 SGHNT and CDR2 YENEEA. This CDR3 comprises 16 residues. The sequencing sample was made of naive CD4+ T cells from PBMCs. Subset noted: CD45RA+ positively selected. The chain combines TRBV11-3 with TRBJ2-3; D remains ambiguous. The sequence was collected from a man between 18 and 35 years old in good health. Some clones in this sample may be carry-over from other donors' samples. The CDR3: CASSLVSTPYRDTQYF. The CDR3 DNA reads TGTGCCAGCAGCTTAGTATCGACCCCCTACAGAGATACGCAGTATTTT.